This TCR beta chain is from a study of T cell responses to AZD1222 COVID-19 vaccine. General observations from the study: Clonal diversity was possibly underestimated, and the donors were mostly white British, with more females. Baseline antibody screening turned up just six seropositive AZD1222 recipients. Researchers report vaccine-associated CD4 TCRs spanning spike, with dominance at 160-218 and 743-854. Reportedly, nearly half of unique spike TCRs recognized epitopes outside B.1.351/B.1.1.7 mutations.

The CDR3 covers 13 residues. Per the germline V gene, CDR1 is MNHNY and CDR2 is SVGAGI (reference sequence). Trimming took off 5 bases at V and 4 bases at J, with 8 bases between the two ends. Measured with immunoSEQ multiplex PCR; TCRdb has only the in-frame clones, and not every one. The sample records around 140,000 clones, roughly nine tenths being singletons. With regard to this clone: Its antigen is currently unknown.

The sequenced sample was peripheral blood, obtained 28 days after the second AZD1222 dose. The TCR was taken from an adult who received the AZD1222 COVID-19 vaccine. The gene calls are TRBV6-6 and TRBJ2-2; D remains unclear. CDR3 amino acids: CASSGIFTGELFF. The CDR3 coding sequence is TGTGCCAGCAGTGGCATCTTCACCGGGGAGCTGTTTTTT.